The 32 T cell receptor beta chains reported below all come from one sample, sequenced in a study of T-cell reconstitution after alpha-beta-depleted transplantation in children. Molecular barcoding with unique molecular identifiers was used for the TCRbeta library. TCRdb re-analysed the PCR reads in MiXCR, keeping a single row per CDR3 protein. Of under 450,000 distinct CDR3 sequences listed, about 16% were seen once; the top ten hold less than 30%. The sample was PBMCs, mostly from graft donor cells, taken 360 days after TCRalphabeta/CD19-depleted stem cell transplant. The origin of the receptors is a boy less than two years old who had a stem cell transplant for Wiskott-Aldrich syndrome, so the T cells may come from the graft donor.

This clonotype has just a few counts. The chain uses TRBV12-3 or TRBV12-4 and TRBJ1-1, with TRBD1 as a possible D gene (5 bases). Trimming left V 3 bases short and J 3 bases short, with 14 bases between. This CDR3 is 15 amino acids long. In nucleotides, the CDR3 is TGTGCCAGCAGTTTCTGGCCAACGGGGGACACTGAAGCTTTCTTT. This translates into CASSFWPTGDTEAFF.

This clonotype turned up a few times. The chain joins TRBV7-6 to TRBJ2-2; 11 bases are shared with TRBD2. Germline V gene lookup returns CDR1 SGHVS and CDR2 FNYEAQ. J gave up 0 bases and V 5 bases, and 5 bases lay outside the gene matches. The CDR3 runs to 17 residues. CDR3 bases: TGTGCCAGCAGCCCGAGTAGCGGGAGGGCGAACACCGGGGAGCTGTTTTTT. Amino acid sequence: CASSPSSGRANTGELFF.

This clonotype was detected many times. The genes are TRBV4-3 and TRBJ2-5, with D possibly being TRBD2 (8 bases). Looked up from germline, CDR1 is LGHNA and CDR2 is YSLEER. Trimming took 4 bases from V and 7 from J, leaving 16 bases between them. The CDR3 has 14 amino acids. CDR3 sequence: CASSLGRGPGTQYF. CDR3 nucleotide sequence: TGCGCCAGCAGCCTCGGGAGGGGGCCAGGGACCCAGTACTTC.

For the CDR3, the DNA is TGTGCCAGCTCACCAAGGACTAGCGGGAGAGGGAATGAGCAGTTCTTC. Residues: CASSPRTSGRGNEQFF. This chain links TRBV18 with TRBJ2-1; 13 bases map to TRBD2. The CDR3 loop spans 16 amino acids. CDR1 is KGHSH and CDR2 is LQKENI in the germline V gene. V dropped 2 bases and J dropped 7; count of bases not matched to a gene: 5.

V is TRBV6-5 and J is TRBJ2-3, with D hard to call. Germline assignment: CDR1 MNHEY and CDR2 SVGAGI. The CDR3 consists of 13 residues. Trimming cost V 0 bases and J 2 bases, with 3 bases left between them. The CDR3 nucleotides are TGTGCCAGCAGTTACTCGTTCACAGATACGCAGTATTTT. This gives the protein CASSYSFTDTQYF.

This clonotype was recorded a few times. J is TRBJ1-5 and V is TRBV6-2 or TRBV6-3; D is unresolved. CDR3 length: 12 amino acids. The V end was cut by 2 bases, the J end by 9 bases, with 8 bases between. Germline values: CDR1 MNHEY, CDR2 SVGEGT. In nucleotides, the CDR3 is TGTGCCAGCAGTTACCCTACCGGGCCCCAGCATTTT. It codes for CASSYPTGPQHF.

The chain joins TRBV7-2 to TRBJ2-5; D gene ambiguous. This CDR3 region has 16 residues. V was trimmed by 4 bases and J by 2 bases, leaving 17 bases between them. Germline CDR1 SGHTA, CDR2 FQGNSA. CDR3 region: CASSSESGRSQETQYF. The CDR3 DNA reads as TGTGCCAGCAGCTCGGAGTCCGGACGGTCACAAGAGACCCAGTACTTC. Full variable domain (missing parts from reference TRBV7-2 and TRBJ2-5): GAGVSQSPSNKVTEKGKDVELRCDPISGHTALYWYRQSLGQGLEFLIYFQGNSAPDKSGLPSDRFSAERTGGSVSTLTIQRTQQEDSAVYLCASSSESGRSQETQYFGPGTRLLVL.

This chain uses TRBV6-5 with TRBJ2-7; 9 nucleotides align to TRBD1. Unmatched junction bases numbered 2, after V lost 2 bases and J lost 6 bases. The CDR3 has 13 amino acids. The germline CDR1 and CDR2 sequences are MNHEY and SVGAGI. CDR3 sequence (DNA): TGTGCCAGCAGTTACGGGACAGGGAGCGAGCAGTACTTC. It is translated as CASSYGTGSEQYF.

The J gene is TRBJ1-1, the V gene TRBV5-1; no reliable D call. This CDR3 has 15 amino acids. CDR1 and CDR2 (germline): SGHRS, YFSETQ. Trimming cost V 4 bases and J 0 bases, with 13 bases left between them. The CDR3 reads CASSPRTGMNTEAFF. The CDR3 DNA sequence: TGCGCCAGCAGCCCCCGGACGGGAATGAACACTGAAGCTTTCTTT.

There are many counts of this clonotype. CDR3 DNA: TGTGCCAGCGTGCGAGGGCCGAACACTGAAGCTTTCTTT. Its protein product is CASVRGPNTEAFF. The chain employs TRBV2 and TRBJ1-1; D is ambiguous. The CDR3 runs 13 residues. Trimming left V 8 bases short and J 1 base short, with 11 bases between. The V gene's germline CDR1 is SNHLY and CDR2 FYNNEI.

A word on this clonotype: Sequence at one end of the junction differs from germline and may be a read error. CDR3 sequence reads: CTSSSFRALSQETQYF. The CDR3 region has the DNA TGCACCAGCAGCTCCTTTCGTGCTCTCTCCCAAGAGACCCAGTACTTC. The V gene is TRBV5-1, the J gene TRBJ2-5; no clear D. There are 16 residues in the CDR3. Per the germline V gene, CDR1 is SGHRS and CDR2 is YFSETQ.

J is TRBJ2-1 and V is TRBV24-1; possibly TRBD1 for D (6 bases). Trimming shortened V by 7 bases and J by 4 bases, and 16 bases separated the two germline ends. The germline V gene has CDR1 KGHDR and CDR2 SFDVKD. The CDR3 sequence is 15 residues long. The DNA for the CDR3 is TGTGCCACCAGAGGGACACGACCTCTTTACAATGAGCAGTTCTTC. Amino acid sequence: CATRGTRPLYNEQFF.

There are a few counts of this clonotype. The gene calls are TRBV11-2 and TRBJ2-3; D is perhaps TRBD1 (6 bases). The V end lost 5 bases, the J end lost 1 base, and 13 bases lay between the germline ends. Per germline, CDR1 SGHAT and CDR2 FQNNGV. The CDR3 is 15 amino acids. The CDR3 DNA follows: TGTGCCAGCAGCCCAGGGACACCTCGCACAGATACGCAGTATTTT. It encodes CASSPGTPRTDTQYF.

The rearrangement uses TRBV18 and TRBJ2-7, with D perhaps matching TRBD1 (5 bases). V gave up 1 base and J gave up 4 bases, with 8 bases separating them. This CDR3 comprises 13 residues. The germline CDR1 and CDR2 sequences are KGHSH and LQKENI. The DNA for the CDR3 is TGTGCCAGCTCACCACTCAGGGAATACGAGCAGTACTTC. Residues: CASSPLREYEQYF.

This clonotype was found a few times. This chain links TRBV12-3 or TRBV12-4 with TRBJ2-4; D is unclear. V was shortened by 4 bases and J by 3 bases, with 10 bases between the two germline ends. This CDR3 spans 14 amino acids. CDR3 sequence: CASSWGGSKNIQYF. The CDR3 nucleotides read TGTGCCAGCAGTTGGGGTGGAAGCAAAAACATTCAGTACTTC.

This chain joins TRBV20-1 and TRBJ2-5; 9 bases align to TRBD1. The junction had 7 bases not matched to a gene; V was cut back by 7 bases and J by 4 bases. Per germline, CDR1 DFQATT and CDR2 SNEGSKA (reference sequence). The CDR3 loop spans 13 amino acids. Here the CDR3 DNA reads TGCAGTGGGGGACAGGGCGTAGGAGAGACCCAGTACTTC. It is translated as CSGGQGVGETQYF.

This clonotype turned up a few times. V is TRBV5-1 and J is TRBJ2-1; 9 bases align to TRBD2. Germline V gene lookup returns CDR1 SGHRS and CDR2 YFSETQ. CDR3 size: 14 residues. V lost 7 bases, J lost 8 bases, and 10 bases stayed unmatched. The CDR3: CASRPSGTGDEQFF. Written as DNA, the CDR3 is TGCGCCAGCCGCCCTAGCGGGACGGGGGATGAGCAGTTCTTC.

This clonotype was observed a handful of times. The chain uses TRBV10-3 and TRBJ2-1; D might be TRBD1 (5 bases). This CDR3 is 16 amino acids long. The V end was cut by 0 bases, the J end by 3 bases, with 12 bases between. The germline gives CDR1 ENHRY, CDR2 SYGVKD. The CDR3 DNA reads TGTGCCATCAGTGAGTCATTAGGGGCCGGCTACAATGAGCAGTTCTTC. Its translation: CAISESLGAGYNEQFF.

This clonotype has at least ten counts. This chain links TRBV5-1 with TRBJ2-7; D unclear. This CDR3 comprises 15 residues. V was shortened by 0 bases and J by 0 bases, with 10 bases between the two germline ends. Germline V gene data show CDR1 as SGHRS and CDR2 as YFSETQ. CDR3 protein: CASSLGPGSSYEQYF. The CDR3 DNA reads as TGCGCCAGCAGCTTGGGTCCAGGAAGCTCCTACGAGCAGTACTTC.

In this sample, this clonotype turned up a few times. V gene TRBV7-6 combines with J gene TRBJ2-2, with 9 bases aligning to TRBD1. Trimming at V came to 1 base and at J to 4 bases, leaving 7 bases not matched to a gene. The CDR3 is made up of 17 amino acids. Per the germline V gene, CDR1 is SGHVS and CDR2 is FNYEAQ. This CDR3 reads CASSLVGGTGRTGELFF. The CDR3 coding sequence is TGTGCCAGCAGCTTAGTAGGGGGGACAGGGCGCACCGGGGAGCTGTTTTTT.

A few counts support this clonotype. V usage is TRBV11-2 and J usage is TRBJ2-6; 9 positions match TRBD1. The CDR3 has 20 amino acids. Germline CDR1 is SGHAT and CDR2 is FQNNGV. The ends lost 1 base at V and 4 bases at J; junction bases unmatched: 14. For the CDR3, the DNA is TGTGCCAGCAGCTTAGGCCGGGACAGGGATATGTTGGAAGGGGCCAACGTCCTGACTTTC. It encodes CASSLGRDRDMLEGANVLTF.

This clonotype occurred many times. V is TRBV12-3 or TRBV12-4 and J is TRBJ2-4, with D perhaps matching TRBD2 (6 bases). The CDR3 contains 14 residues. Trimming stripped 3 bases from V and 3 bases from J, with 9 bases between. This chain's CDR3 is CASSFLGGKNIQYF. As DNA, the CDR3 is TGTGCCAGCAGTTTCTTGGGGGGCAAAAACATTCAGTACTTC.

The chain is built from TRBV12-3 or TRBV12-4 and TRBJ2-7; D remains ambiguous. V lost 5 bases to trimming and J lost 3 bases, with 14 bases between them. CDR3 length: 14 residues. For the CDR3, the DNA is TGTGCCAGCAGTACTACCCTGGGCTACTACGAGCAGTACTTC. Protein: CASSTTLGYYEQYF.

The rearrangement uses TRBV12-3 or TRBV12-4 and TRBJ1-4; TRBD1 matches at 11 bases. The CDR3 length is 16 residues. V was clipped by 1 base and J by 11 bases; unmatched bases: 9. CDR3 residues: CASSLDVGTGGQKLFF. The CDR3 DNA is TGTGCCAGCAGTTTAGATGTCGGGACAGGGGGGCAGAAACTGTTTTTT.

This clonotype was counted a few times. V gene TRBV5-1 combines with J gene TRBJ2-3; 7 nucleotides align to TRBD2. Germline loops: CDR1 SGHRS, CDR2 YFSETQ. The J segment lost 2 bases and the V segment lost 3 bases, leaving 12 bases of the junction unmatched. The CDR3 consists of 17 residues. The CDR3 coding sequence is TGCGCCAGCAGCTCGGCAGAGACTAGCCTATACACAGATACGCAGTATTTT. The encoded protein is CASSSAETSLYTDTQYF.

The chain has TRBV19 and TRBJ2-1, with D perhaps TRBD1 or TRBD2 (6 bases each). The V end was cut by 7 bases, the J end by 4 bases, with 17 bases between. Looked up from germline, CDR1 is LNHDA and CDR2 is SQIVND (reference sequence). CDR3 length equals 15 residues. The CDR3 spells CASNPGGRVYNEQFF. CDR3 bases: TGTGCCAGTAATCCCGGGGGCAGAGTATACAATGAGCAGTTCTTC. The entire variable domain, with the rest obtained from reference TRBV19 and TRBJ2-1, is as follows: DGGITQSPKYLFRKEGQNVTLSCEQNLNHDAMYWYRQDPGQGLRLIYYSQIVNDFQKGDIAEGYSVSREKKESFPLTVTSAQKNPTAFYLCASNPGGRVYNEQFFGPGTRLTVL.

This clonotype showed up just a few times. V gene TRBV29-1 combines with J gene TRBJ2-2; possibly TRBD2 for D (6 bases). Trimming cost V 4 bases and J 2 bases, with 8 bases left between them. The CDR3 is 13 amino acids. Germline V gene lookup returns CDR1 SQVTM and CDR2 ANQGSEA. CDR3 bases: TGCAGCGTTGGGACTATTAACACCGGGGAGCTGTTTTTT. Amino acid sequence: CSVGTINTGELFF.

This clonotype was found many times. V usage is TRBV5-1 and J usage is TRBJ2-3; tentative D call: TRBD2 (6 bases). Germline CDR1 and CDR2: SGHRS and YFSETQ. The CDR3 is made up of 15 amino acids. The ends were cut back, 0 bases at V and 4 bases at J, with 12 bases in the middle. The CDR3 sequence is CASSLDRGISDTQYF. CDR3 coding DNA: TGCGCCAGCAGCTTGGACCGGGGGATCTCAGATACGCAGTATTTT.

In this sample, this clonotype turned up a few times. The gene calls are TRBV9 and TRBJ2-2; TRBD2 agrees at 10 bases. CDR3 length: 15 amino acids. CDR1 is SGDLS and CDR2 is YYNGEE in the germline V gene. Trimming took 4 bases from V and 4 from J; bases not matched to a gene: 4. The CDR3 nucleotides are TGTGCCAGCAGCCCTCGGACTAGCGGCACCGGGGAGCTGTTTTTT. Protein: CASSPRTSGTGELFF.

This clonotype was recorded a few times. The chain recombines TRBV11-2 with TRBJ2-7; 8 nucleotides align to TRBD2. The CDR3 covers 15 residues. CDR1 is SGHAT, CDR2 FQNNGV, per germline. The V gene end was trimmed by 1 base and the J gene end by 0 bases; junction bases not matched to a gene: 2. The CDR3 spells CASSLVLAGSYEQYF. CDR3 in DNA: TGTGCCAGCAGCTTAGTCCTAGCGGGCTCCTACGAGCAGTACTTC.

This clonotype was detected a few times. The CDR3 coding sequence is TGTGCCAGCAGTCGGGGAGGTGGGGGTAGGGAAGGTGAGCAGTTCTTC. This gives the protein CASSRGGGGREGEQFF. The V call is TRBV6-5, the J call TRBJ2-1; D is possibly TRBD2 (6 bases). Per germline, CDR1 MNHEY and CDR2 SVGAGI. The CDR3 has 16 amino acids. V gave up 5 bases and J gave up 9 bases, with 23 bases separating them.

This clonotype was detected only a few times. The V call is TRBV7-9, the J call TRBJ1-4; no reliable D call. The CDR3 is 15 residues long. V was cut by 0 bases and J by 4 bases, with 9 bases left in between. The germline V gene has CDR1 SEHNR and CDR2 FQNEAQ (reference sequence). CDR3 sequence reads: CASSLAGGSNEKLFF. The CDR3, as DNA: TGTGCCAGCAGCTTAGCTGGAGGCAGTAATGAAAAACTGTTTTTT.